Sequencing of this T cell receptor (beta chain) was carried out in a study of T cells after yellow fever vaccination. Findings and caveats of the study: Reappearance after the booster was seen for most primary-vaccination clones, at 96% CD4 and less than 90% CD8.

Germline assignment: CDR1 SGDLS and CDR2 YYNGEE. The CDR3 is 17 amino acids. V was pared by 0 bases and J by 3 bases, with 9 bases of the junction left unmatched. By 5'RACE template switching, TCR cDNA was produced, with a universal primer site and UMIs added in the process. TCRdb ran MiXCR on the 5' RACE reads and lists one entry per CDR3 protein. This table holds 300,000 to 400,000 distinct CDR3 sequences, about an eighth found once. A few counts support this clonotype. Its antigen is still unknown. This chain joins TRBV9 and TRBJ1-1; 9 bases are a match to TRBD1. Sequencing used CD4+ T cells sorted from PBMCs, obtained 15 days after the yellow fever booster vaccination. The source is a man aged 18 to 29 who received the YFV17D yellow fever vaccine. The CDR3 DNA is TGTGCCAGCAGCGTAGGATCAGACAGGGACAGGGACACTGAAGCTTTCTTT. Residues: CASSVGSDRDRDTEAFF. Combining the CDR3 with reference TRBV9 and TRBJ1-1 gives the whole variable domain DSGVTQTPKHLITATGQRVTLRCSPRSGDLSVYWYQQSLDQGLQFLIQYYNGEERAKGNILERFSAQQFPDLHSELNLSSLELGDSALYFCASSVGSDRDRDTEAFFGQGTRLTVV.